This T cell receptor (beta chain) was observed in a study of T cell responses to AZD1222 COVID-19 vaccine. For the study at large: Second-dose schedules of about 4 or about 12 weeks were combined.

Study-level results: Epitopes outside B.1.351 and B.1.1.7 mutated regions reportedly drew nearly half of spike TCRs. Compared with day 0, the breadth and depth of the Spike-specific TCR repertoire rose significantly after two doses of AZD1222. AZD1222 recipients seropositive at baseline numbered only six.

The CDR3 has 15 residues. Repertoires were generated with immunoSEQ multiplex PCR, while TCRdb's copy carries only in-frame clones and drops some. The table includes 130,000 to 150,000 clones, 90% to 95% detected once. As for this clone: Its matching antigen is unknown.

This chain joins TRBV21-1 and TRBJ2-7; the table's D call, TRBD1, has no DNA check behind it. TRBV21-1 is described as a pseudogene. This receptor was taken from an adult in good health. The specimen was peripheral blood, collected on day 0 of AZD1222 vaccination. The CDR3: CASSKADRAIYEQYF. For the CDR3, the DNA is TGTGCCAGCAGCAAAGCGGACAGGGCCATCTACGAGCAGTACTTC.